The 27 T cell receptor beta chains given below trace back to one sample, sequenced in a study of blood T cell repertoires in COVID-19. TCRdb's copy holds only in-frame clones and misses some; the assay was immunoSEQ multiplex PCR. Here the sample spans more than 200,000 clones, approximately 81% being singletons. Input material: peripheral blood. These TCRs come from a woman of 80 years or more with acute or convalescent COVID-19.

The rearrangement uses TRBV3-1 (or the pseudogene TRBV3-2) and TRBJ2-7; TRBD1 aligns across 8 bases. The germline CDR1 and CDR2 sequences are LGHDT and YNNKEL (reference sequence). This CDR3 has 14 amino acids. J gave up 2 bases and V 1 base, and 1 base lay outside the gene matches. This chain's CDR3 is CASSQVDRAYEQYF. The CDR3 DNA sequence: TGTGCCAGCAGCCAAGTGGACAGGGCCTACGAGCAGTACTTC.

The chain is built from TRBV25-1 and TRBJ2-3, with 8 bases fitting TRBD2. The CDR3 has 16 amino acids. V lost 2 bases and J lost 2; bases outside the gene matches: 6. Per germline, CDR1 MGHDK and CDR2 SYGVNS. This CDR3 is CASSEGGSGTTDTQYF. The CDR3 DNA reads as TGTGCCAGCAGTGAAGGTGGTAGCGGGACCACAGATACGCAGTATTTT. The variable domain in full, completed from reference TRBV25-1 and TRBJ2-3, reads EADIYQTPRYLVIGTGKKITLECSQTMGHDKMYWYQQDPGMELHLIHYSYGVNSTEKGDLSSESTVSRIRTEHFPLTLESARPSHTSQYLCASSEGGSGTTDTQYFGPGTRLTVL.

V is TRBV19 and J is TRBJ2-1; 15 nucleotides match TRBD2. The CDR3 is 19 residues long. The V gene's germline CDR1 is LNHDA and CDR2 SQIVND (reference sequence). V dropped 2 bases and J dropped 3; count of bases not matched to a gene: 8. CDR3: CASSISGGGLAGGYNEQFF. The CDR3 DNA reads as TGTGCCAGTAGTATAAGTGGGGGGGGACTAGCGGGAGGCTACAATGAGCAGTTCTTC.

This chain links TRBV30 with TRBJ1-2, with a possible D match to TRBD1 (6 bases). Germline V gene lookup returns CDR1 GTSNPN and CDR2 SVGIG (reference sequence). This CDR3 comprises 12 residues. Trimming pared 1 base from V and 8 bases from J, leaving 11 bases between. Here the CDR3 DNA reads TGTGCCTGGAGTGAGGGGGAACACGGCTACACCTTC. Residues: CAWSEGEHGYTF.

The V gene is TRBV30, the J gene TRBJ2-3, with 9 positions matching TRBD2. Germline-derived CDR1 and CDR2 are GTSNPN and SVGIG (reference sequence). Trimming took 0 bases from V and 7 from J; bases not matched to a gene: 11. This CDR3 region has 16 residues. The CDR3 reads CAWSVIGGGALNTQYF. DNA of the CDR3: TGTGCCTGGAGTGTGATCGGCGGGGGGGCTTTGAATACGCAGTATTTT.

This chain uses TRBV4-3 with TRBJ1-2, with 7 bases matching TRBD1. CDR1 is LGHNA, CDR2 YSLEER, per germline. The CDR3 totals 14 residues. The junction had 3 bases not matched to a gene; V was cut back by 1 base and J by 4 bases. The CDR3 bases are TGCGCCAGCAGCCAAGTCCGACAGGGCTATGGCTACACCTTC. Residues: CASSQVRQGYGYTF.

The chain uses TRBV29-1 and TRBJ2-3; a weak D match, TRBD1 (5 bases). The CDR3 sequence is 13 residues long. From germline, CDR1 is SQVTM and CDR2 ANQGSEA. Trimming took 4 bases from V and 0 from J, leaving 8 bases between them. The CDR3 spells CSVGRQSTDTQYF. CDR3 bases: TGCAGCGTTGGCCGACAGAGCACAGATACGCAGTATTTT.

This clone came up once. The CDR3 nucleotides are TGCGCCAGCAGTGAGAGAGGCATATACTCCAAAAACATTCAGTACTTC. Amino acids: CASSERGIYSKNIQYF. This chain connects TRBV10-1 to TRBJ2-4; D remains ambiguous. The CDR3 runs 16 residues. Trimming took off 2 bases at V and 2 bases at J, with 13 bases between the two ends. Germline V gene sequence: CDR1 WNHNN, CDR2 SYGVQD (reference sequence).

In its sample, this clone was seen once. J is TRBJ1-4 and V is TRBV19, with 8 bases lining up with TRBD1. The CDR3 covers 15 residues. V was pared by 5 bases and J by 5 bases, with 7 bases of the junction left unmatched. From germline, CDR1 is LNHDA and CDR2 SQIVND (reference sequence). The CDR3: CASSDRTGINEKLFF. CDR3 coding DNA: TGTGCCAGTAGTGACCGGACAGGGATAAATGAAAAACTGTTTTTT.

The CDR3 DNA follows: TGCAGTGCTAGTGTACACGGGAGCACAGATACGCAGTATTTT. As protein: CSASVHGSTDTQYF. The chain combines TRBV20-1 with TRBJ2-3; D remains unclear. Germline V gene sequence: CDR1 DFQATT, CDR2 SNEGSKA (reference sequence). The V and J ends lost 3 bases and 0 bases respectively, with 10 bases between them. This CDR3 region has 14 residues.

This rearrangement joins TRBV18 to TRBJ1-6; D is unresolved. V lost 3 bases to trimming and J lost 0 bases, with 9 bases between them. Germline V gene sequence: CDR1 KGHSH, CDR2 LQKENI. The CDR3 is 16 residues long. The chain's CDR3 is CASSPRLSSYNSPLHF. The DNA for the CDR3 is TGTGCCAGCTCACCCCGACTGAGCTCCTATAATTCACCCCTCCACTTT.

The gene calls are TRBV30 and TRBJ1-6; 7 nucleotides agree with TRBD1. Germline V gives CDR1 GTSNPN, CDR2 SVGIG (reference sequence). V gave up 2 bases and J gave up 7 bases; unmatched junction bases: 8. The CDR3 totals 15 residues. The CDR3: CAWSLAGGINSPLHF. DNA for the CDR3: TGTGCCTGGAGTCTTGCAGGGGGAATAAATTCACCCCTCCACTTT.

V and J are TRBV28 and TRBJ2-7; 8 positions match TRBD2. J was trimmed by 3 bases and V by 5 bases; bases with no gene match: 9. Germline V gene lookup returns CDR1 MDHEN and CDR2 SYDVKM. This CDR3 has 15 residues. The CDR3: CASSQRTSRFYEQYF. CDR3 in DNA: TGTGCCAGCAGTCAACGGACTAGCCGGTTCTACGAGCAGTACTTC.

This chain connects TRBV12-3 or TRBV12-4 to TRBJ2-1; 9 nucleotides line up with TRBD2. With V trimmed by 6 bases and J by 13 bases, 7 bases remained unmatched. This CDR3 contains 12 residues. The CDR3 DNA sequence: TGTGCCAGCAGACCCAGCGGGGGGAATCAGTTCTTC. Translated: CASRPSGGNQFF.

This chain connects TRBV10-3 to TRBJ1-2; 9 nucleotides align to TRBD1. CDR3 length: 15 residues. Trimming removed 2 bases from V and 5 bases from J; junction bases left unmatched: 6. The germline gives CDR1 ENHRY, CDR2 SYGVKD. CDR3 sequence (DNA): TGTGCCATCAGTGAGGGACAGGGGCCCGGGTATGGCTACACCTTC. It yields the protein CAISEGQGPGYGYTF.

As DNA, the CDR3 is TGTGCCAGCAGCGGAATGAGGGTGCTGAACACTGAAGCTTTCTTT. It is translated as CASSGMRVLNTEAFF. The rearrangement uses TRBV7-2 and TRBJ1-1; no definite D call. Germline CDR1 and CDR2: SGHTA and FQGNSA. CDR3 length: 15 amino acids. V was cut by 5 bases and J by 0 bases, with 13 bases left in between.

This clone was seen a handful of times. This chain links TRBV15 with TRBJ1-2; D is unresolved. CDR3 length: 14 amino acids. Germline CDR1 is LNHNV and CDR2 is YYDKDF (reference sequence). Between the trimmed V and J ends, which lost 0 bases and 4 bases, there was a span of 9 bases. The CDR3 loop reads CATSRDGSAYGYTF. Written as DNA, the CDR3 is TGTGCCACCAGCAGAGATGGAAGCGCCTATGGCTACACCTTC. Full variable domain (remainder filled in from reference TRBV15 and TRBJ1-2): DAMVIQNPRYQVTQFGKPVTLSCSQTLNHNVMYWYQQKSSQAPKLLFHYYDKDFNNEADTPDNFQSRRPNTSFCFLDIRSPGLGDTAMYLCATSRDGSAYGYTFGSGTRLTVV.

This rearrangement joins TRBV28 to TRBJ1-5, with 7 nucleotides matching TRBD1. V lost 5 bases and J lost 0; bases outside the gene matches: 10. Germline-derived CDR1 and CDR2 are MDHEN and SYDVKM. The CDR3 runs to 17 residues. This CDR3 reads CASSHPPGGYSNQPQHF. The DNA of the CDR3 is TGTGCCAGCAGTCACCCCCCAGGGGGTTATAGCAATCAGCCCCAGCATTTT.

This rearrangement joins TRBV15 to TRBJ2-7, with D possibly matching TRBD2 (5 bases). V gave up 0 bases and J gave up 2 bases, with 11 bases separating them. This CDR3 is 15 amino acids long. Germline CDR1 and CDR2: LNHNV and YYDKDF (reference sequence). The CDR3 sequence: CATSRDQAVTYEQYF. CDR3 DNA: TGTGCCACCAGCAGAGATCAAGCGGTCACCTACGAGCAGTACTTC.

The chain links TRBV28 to TRBJ1-1, with D possibly being TRBD1 (5 bases). The V gene's germline CDR1 is MDHEN and CDR2 SYDVKM. This CDR3 region has 14 residues. V lost 8 bases to trimming and J lost 7 bases, with 20 bases between them. The CDR3 loop reads CASPPILGQFEAFF. CDR3 in DNA: TGTGCCAGCCCCCCGATCCTGGGGCAGTTTGAAGCTTTCTTT.

This rearrangement joins TRBV7-2 to TRBJ1-5; the match to TRBD1 covers 10 bases. The CDR3 is made up of 16 amino acids. Looked up from germline, CDR1 is SGHTA and CDR2 is FQGNSA. V was pared by 5 bases and J by 3 bases, with 7 bases of the junction left unmatched. This CDR3 reads CASSLLGTGANQPQHF. CDR3 coding DNA: TGTGCCAGCAGCCTCCTCGGGACAGGGGCCAATCAGCCCCAGCATTTT.

The V gene is TRBV4-2, the J gene TRBJ1-5; the match to TRBD1 covers 10 bases. This CDR3 spans 17 amino acids. The germline gives CDR1 LGHNA, CDR2 YNFKEQ. The V gene end was trimmed by 3 bases and the J gene end by 0 bases; junction bases not matched to a gene: 5. For the CDR3, the DNA is TGTGCCAGCAGCCAGACAGGGGGCTCATATAGCAATCAGCCCCAGCATTTT. This sequence encodes CASSQTGGSYSNQPQHF.

The genes are TRBV13 and TRBJ1-6; tentative D call: TRBD1 (6 bases). Per germline, CDR1 PRHDT and CDR2 FYEKMQ (reference sequence). The CDR3 spans 16 residues. V shed 0 bases and J shed 5 bases, with 11 bases lying between them. In DNA, the CDR3 is TGTGCCAGCAGCTTAGGTAGACAGGCCAATAATTCACCCCTCCACTTT. Its protein is CASSLGRQANNSPLHF.

The chain employs TRBV20-1 and TRBJ2-1, with D unclear. This CDR3 comprises 11 residues. The V end lost 2 bases, the J end lost 6 bases, and 5 bases lay between the germline ends. CDR1 is DFQATT and CDR2 is SNEGSKA in the germline V gene (reference sequence). The CDR3 protein is CSARLGNEQFF. CDR3 DNA: TGCAGTGCTAGACTAGGCAATGAGCAGTTCTTC.

This clone was recorded a few times. The chain couples TRBV18 to TRBJ1-1; 10 nucleotides agree with TRBD1. The CDR3 runs to 13 residues. V shed 5 bases, J shed 3 bases, and the junction held 0 bases outside the gene matches. Germline V gene data show CDR1 as KGHSH and CDR2 as LQKENI. The CDR3 protein is CASSGTGDTEAFF. The CDR3 bases are TGTGCCAGCTCAGGGACAGGGGACACTGAAGCTTTCTTT.

The V gene is TRBV11-1, the J gene TRBJ2-1; 8 nucleotides align to TRBD2. Germline V gene data show CDR1 as SGHAT and CDR2 as FQDESV (reference sequence). The trim removed 5 bases at V and 6 bases at J, leaving 9 bases unmatched. The CDR3 is made up of 15 amino acids. CDR3 amino acids: CASSGFAGGGNEQFF. For the CDR3, the DNA is TGTGCCAGCAGCGGGTTTGCGGGAGGAGGCAATGAGCAGTTCTTC.

J is TRBJ2-1 and V is TRBV14; the match to TRBD2 covers 7 bases. Per the germline V gene, CDR1 is SGHDN and CDR2 is FVKESK. The CDR3 has 16 amino acids. V shed 0 bases and J 6 bases; nucleotides not matched to a gene: 8. CDR3 region: CASSQDWREISNEQFF. The CDR3 nucleotides read TGTGCCAGCAGCCAAGATTGGCGGGAGATATCCAATGAGCAGTTCTTC. The complete variable domain, with remaining parts taken from reference TRBV14 and TRBJ2-1, reads EAGVTQFPSHSVIEKGQTVTLRCDPISGHDNLYWYRRVMGKEIKFLLHFVKESKQDESGMPNNRFLAERTGGTYSTLKVQPAELEDSGVYFCASSQDWREISNEQFFGPGTRLTVL.